This T cell receptor (beta chain) derives from a study of control samples from healthy donors and cancer patients. Only in-frame clones appear in the TCRdb table, and some are missing; sequencing was by immunoSEQ multiplex PCR. Of about 54,000 clones in the sample, around 95% were seen once. CDR1 is ENHRY and CDR2 is SYGVKD in the germline V gene. J lost 3 bases, V lost 4 bases, and 5 bases had no gene match. CDR3 length: 15 amino acids. This clonotype was sampled from a young woman in good health. The V gene is TRBV10-3, the J gene TRBJ2-2; 7 nucleotides agree with TRBD1. The sample comprised blood. Here the CDR3 DNA reads TGTGCCATCAGTGGAGTGGGACAGCACACCGGGGAGCTGTTTTTT. Its protein is CAISGVGQHTGELFF.